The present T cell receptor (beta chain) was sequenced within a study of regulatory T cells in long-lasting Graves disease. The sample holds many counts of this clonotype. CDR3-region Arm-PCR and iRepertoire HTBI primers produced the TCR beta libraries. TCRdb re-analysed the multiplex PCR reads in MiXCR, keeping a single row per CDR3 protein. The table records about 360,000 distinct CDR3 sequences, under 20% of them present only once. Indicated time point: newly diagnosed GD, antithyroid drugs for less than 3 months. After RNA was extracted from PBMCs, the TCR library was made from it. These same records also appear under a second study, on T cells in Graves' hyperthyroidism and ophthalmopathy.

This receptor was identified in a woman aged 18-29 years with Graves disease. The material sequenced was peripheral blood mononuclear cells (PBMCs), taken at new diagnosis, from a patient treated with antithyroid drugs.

The CDR3 DNA is TGTGCCAGCAGTTGGGAAGCCTCCTACGAGCAGTACTTC. It codes for CASSWEASYEQYF. The chain has TRBV6-5 and TRBJ2-7; D unresolved. V gave up 4 bases and J gave up 0 bases, with 7 bases separating them. The length of the CDR3 is 13 residues. Germline V lookup: CDR1 MNHEY, CDR2 SVGAGI.